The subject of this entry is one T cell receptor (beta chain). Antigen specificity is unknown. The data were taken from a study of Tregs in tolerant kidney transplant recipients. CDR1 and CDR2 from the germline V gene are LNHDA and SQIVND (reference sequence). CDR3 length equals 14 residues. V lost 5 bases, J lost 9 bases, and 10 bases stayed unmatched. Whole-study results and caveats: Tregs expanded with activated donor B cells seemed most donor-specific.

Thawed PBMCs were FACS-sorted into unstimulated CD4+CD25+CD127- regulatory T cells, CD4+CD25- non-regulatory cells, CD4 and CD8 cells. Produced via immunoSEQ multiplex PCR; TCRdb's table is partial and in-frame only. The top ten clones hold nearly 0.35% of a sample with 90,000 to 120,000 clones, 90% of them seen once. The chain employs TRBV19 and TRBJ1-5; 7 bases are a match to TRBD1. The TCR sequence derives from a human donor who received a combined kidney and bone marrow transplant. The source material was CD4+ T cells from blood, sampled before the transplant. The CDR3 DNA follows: TGTGCCAGTAGTCTCACCGGGACAGACCCGCCCCAGCATTTT. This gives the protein CASSLTGTDPPQHF.